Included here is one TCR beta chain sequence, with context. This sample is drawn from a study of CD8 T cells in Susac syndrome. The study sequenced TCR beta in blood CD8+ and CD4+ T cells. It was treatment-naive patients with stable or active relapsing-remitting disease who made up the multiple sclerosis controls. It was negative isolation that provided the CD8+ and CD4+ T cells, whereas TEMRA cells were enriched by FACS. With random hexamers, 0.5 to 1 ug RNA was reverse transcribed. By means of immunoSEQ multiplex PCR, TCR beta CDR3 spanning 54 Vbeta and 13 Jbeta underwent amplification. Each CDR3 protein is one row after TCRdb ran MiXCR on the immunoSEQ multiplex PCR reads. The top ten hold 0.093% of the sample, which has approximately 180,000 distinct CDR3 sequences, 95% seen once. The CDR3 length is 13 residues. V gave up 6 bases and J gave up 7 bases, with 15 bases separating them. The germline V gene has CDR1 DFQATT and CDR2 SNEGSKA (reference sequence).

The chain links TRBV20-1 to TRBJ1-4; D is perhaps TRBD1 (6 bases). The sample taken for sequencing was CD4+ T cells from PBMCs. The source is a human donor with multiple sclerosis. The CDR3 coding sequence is TGCAGTGCCACCGACAGGACGGGTGAAAAACTGTTTTTT. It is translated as CSATDRTGEKLFF.